The rows below give T cell receptor beta chains drawn from one sample of a study of beta chain features in type 1 diabetes. Profiling relied on immunoSEQ multiplex PCR, and the TCRdb table lists in-frame clones only, not all of them. The table shows roughly 28,000 clones, with approximately 55% occurring only once. Sequencing was done on a sample of Tregs from blood. Receptor source: a woman aged 18-30 years with type 1 diabetes. Both conserved end residues are part of each CDR3. A D gene is named only where the DNA matches it firmly. Not all rows give a size; the values are once, few, many and, for expanded clones, a class.

-	-	TRBV2	TRBJ1-3	15	CASREGSVSGNTIYF	TGTGCCAGCAGAGAGGGTTCAGTCTCTGGAAACACCATATATTTT
few	-	TRBV9	TRBJ2-1	15	CASSVGSGAGNEQFF	TGTGCCAGCAGCGTGGGTTCGGGAGCGGGCAATGAGCAGTTCTTC
-	TRBD2	TRBV7-2	TRBJ2-1	17	CASSLAAGGVGYNEQFF	TGTGCCAGCAGCTTAGCAGCGGGAGGCGTAGGGTACAATGAGCAGTTCTTC
-	TRBD2	TRBV11-3	TRBJ2-1	13	CASSFEREYEQFF	TGTGCCAGCAGCTTTGAGCGGGAGTATGAGCAGTTCTTC
few	TRBD1	TRBV5-1	TRBJ2-3	18	CASSSYLRRDRNTDTQYF	TGCGCCAGCAGCTCTTACCTTAGACGGGACAGAAACACAGATACGCAGTATTTT
few	-	TRBV30	TRBJ1-4	14	CAWTGDGAGEKLFF	TGTGCCTGGACGGGTGATGGGGCTGGTGAAAAACTGTTTTTT
once	TRBD2	TRBV6-6	TRBJ2-3	16	CASSYPSGGGSDTQYF	TGTGCCAGCAGTTACCCTAGCGGGGGGGGGTCCGATACGCAGTATTTT
-	TRBD1	TRBV30	TRBJ1-5	16	CAWRVQGMGSNQPQHF	TGTGCCTGGAGAGTACAGGGGATGGGCAGCAATCAGCCCCAGCATTTT
-	-	TRBV27	TRBJ2-3	15	CASTGMKTSTDTQYF	TGTGCCAGCACGGGGATGAAGACTAGCACAGATACGCAGTATTTT
few	TRBD1	TRBV18	TRBJ1-6	16	CASSPRAGGSSSPLHF	TGTGCCAGCTCACCACGGGCAGGGGGAAGTAGCTCACCCCTCCACTTT
-	-	TRBV9	TRBJ2-3	15	CASSVEGKRTDTQYF	TGTGCCAGCAGCGTAGAAGGCAAGAGGACAGATACGCAGTATTTT
-	TRBD1	TRBV7-9	TRBJ1-1	12	CASSDSRGPAFF	TGTGCCAGCAGCGACTCAAGGGGGCCAGCTTTCTTT
-	-	TRBV28	TRBJ1-4	14	CASSSSWANEKLFF	TGTGCCAGCAGTTCTAGCTGGGCTAATGAAAAACTGTTTTTT
-	-	TRBV7-2	TRBJ2-7	16	CASRLSGVGGAGEQYF	TGTGCCAGCCGACTTAGTGGGGTTGGGGGTGCGGGGGAGCAGTACTTC
-	TRBD1	TRBV11-3	TRBJ2-2	15	CASSLGQGVDGELFF	TGTGCCAGCAGCTTGGGACAGGGGGTTGACGGGGAGCTGTTTTTT
once	TRBD1	TRBV2	TRBJ2-5	12	CASGGQQETQYF	TGTGCCAGCGGGGGACAGCAAGAGACCCAGTACTTC
-	-	TRBV5-4	TRBJ2-3	14	CASQASGWADTQYF	TGTGCCTCACAAGCGTCGGGGTGGGCAGATACGCAGTATTTT
few	-	TRBV11-2	TRBJ2-5	15	CASSLRSGDQETQYF	TGTGCCAGCAGCTTACGGAGCGGAGATCAAGAGACCCAGTACTTC
-	-	TRBV10-1	TRBJ2-2	14	CASSDIRSTGELFF	TGCGCCAGCAGTGACATACGTAGCACCGGGGAGCTGTTTTTT
-	-	TRBV6-5	TRBJ1-5	15	CASRRQRNSNQPQHF	TGTGCCAGCAGGAGACAGAGAAATAGCAATCAGCCCCAGCATTTT
once	-	TRBV27	TRBJ2-2	14	CASSFAGLTGELFF	TGTGCCAGCAGTTTTGCAGGGCTCACCGGGGAGCTGTTTTTT
few	TRBD1	TRBV18	TRBJ1-1	15	CASSRERQGNTEAFF	TGTGCCAGCTCACGAGAAAGACAGGGGAACACTGAAGCTTTCTTT
-	TRBD2	TRBV19	TRBJ2-1	15	CASSTMTSGSNEQFF	TGTGCCAGTAGTACTATGACTAGCGGGAGCAATGAGCAGTTCTTC
-	-	TRBV30	TRBJ1-5	14	CAWSVGPGNQPQHF	TGTGCCTGGAGTGTGGGCCCGGGCAATCAGCCCCAGCATTTT
-	-	TRBV11-3	TRBJ2-1	13	CASSPQQGNEQFF	TGTGCCAGCAGCCCGCAACAGGGAAATGAGCAGTTCTTC
-	-	TRBV5-5	TRBJ1-6	12	CASSTLNSPLHF	TGTGCCAGCAGCACTCTTAATTCACCCCTCCACTTT
few	-	TRBV5-6	TRBJ2-6	15	CASSLRSSGANVLTF	TGTGCCAGCAGCTTGAGGAGCTCTGGGGCCAACGTCCTGACTTTC
-	TRBD1	TRBV18	TRBJ2-1	15	CASSAAGTAYNEQFF	TGTGCCAGCTCAGCCGCCGGGACAGCTTACAATGAGCAGTTCTTC
-	-	TRBV5-1	TRBJ1-5	15	CASSRGGNSNQPQHF	TGCGCCAGCAGCCGGGGCGGGAATAGCAATCAGCCCCAGCATTTT
-	TRBD1	TRBV10-3	TRBJ2-5	17	CAISGGKGTGVQETQYF	TGTGCCATCAGTGGGGGGAAGGGGACAGGGGTACAAGAGACCCAGTACTTC
few	-	TRBV6-6	TRBJ2-7	14	CASTLRRQGGEQYF	TGTGCCAGCACCCTACGACGGCAGGGCGGCGAGCAGTACTTC
-	-	TRBV7-2	TRBJ1-1	16	CASSPNRRGMNTEAFF	TGTGCCAGCAGCCCTAACCGTCGGGGAATGAACACTGAAGCTTTCTTT
few	TRBD2	TRBV28	TRBJ2-3	14	CASSWGGSTDTQYF	TGTGCCAGCAGTTGGGGGGGGAGCACAGATACGCAGTATTTT
-	TRBD2	TRBV28	TRBJ2-1	15	CASSLQTSGIEEQFF	TGTGCCAGCAGTTTACAGACTAGCGGGATAGAGGAGCAGTTCTTC
few	TRBD1	TRBV28	TRBJ2-5	14	CASSQGALGETQYF	TGTGCCAGCAGCCAGGGGGCGTTAGGAGAGACCCAGTACTTC
-	-	TRBV27	TRBJ2-4	15	CASSLNGRGGSIQYF	TGTGCCAGCAGTTTAAATGGTCGAGGGGGTAGCATTCAGTACTTC
-	-	TRBV9	TRBJ2-3	16	CASSARRRGGIDTQYF	TGTGCCAGCAGCGCACGGAGGAGGGGGGGAATAGATACGCAGTATTTT
-	TRBD1	TRBV23-1	TRBJ2-6	15	CASRIQGSGANVLTF	TGCGCCAGCAGAATACAGGGGTCTGGGGCCAACGTCCTGACTTTC
-	TRBD1	TRBV7-2	TRBJ1-5	16	CASSPQGTGVRQPQHF	TGTGCCAGCAGCCCACAGGGGACAGGGGTTCGACAGCCCCAGCATTTT
-	TRBD1	TRBV28	TRBJ2-2	14	CASNTGAATGELFF	TGTGCCAGCAACACAGGGGCAGCCACCGGGGAGCTGTTTTTT
-	-	TRBV5-5	TRBJ2-5	16	CASSLGATGNRETQYF	TGTGCCAGCAGCTTGGGGGCAACAGGGAACAGGGAGACCCAGTACTTC
-	-	TRBV11-2	TRBJ2-2	12	CASSLDQGELFF	TGTGCCAGCAGCTTAGACCAGGGGGAGCTGTTTTTT
-	TRBD2	TRBV18	TRBJ2-1	17	CASSPPLGRGTHNEQFF	TGTGCCAGCTCACCTCCCCTCGGGCGGGGGACCCACAATGAGCAGTTCTTC
once	-	TRBV9	TRBJ2-2	15	CASSLQESNTGELFF	TGTGCCAGCAGCCTACAGGAGTCGAACACCGGGGAGCTGTTTTTT
-	TRBD1	TRBV11-2	TRBJ2-7	15	CASSHGGQGSHEQYF	TGTGCCAGCAGCCACGGGGGACAGGGGAGCCACGAGCAGTACTTC
once	TRBD2	TRBV7-2	TRBJ2-3	15	CASSLIAGAGDTQYF	TGTGCCAGCAGCCTCATAGCGGGAGCGGGGGATACGCAGTATTTT
medium-sized	TRBD1	TRBV7-9	TRBJ2-4	17	CASSLVGQTGAKNIQYF	TGTGCCAGCAGCTTGGTTGGACAGACAGGGGCCAAAAACATTCAGTACTTC
-	TRBD1	TRBV18	TRBJ1-1	14	CASSPQGAWAEAFF	TGTGCCAGCTCACCCCAGGGGGCTTGGGCTGAAGCTTTCTTT
-	-	TRBV11-2	TRBJ2-7	17	CASSLVGSTINSYEQYF	TGTGCCAGCAGCTTAGTGGGGAGTACCATCAACTCCTACGAGCAGTACTTC